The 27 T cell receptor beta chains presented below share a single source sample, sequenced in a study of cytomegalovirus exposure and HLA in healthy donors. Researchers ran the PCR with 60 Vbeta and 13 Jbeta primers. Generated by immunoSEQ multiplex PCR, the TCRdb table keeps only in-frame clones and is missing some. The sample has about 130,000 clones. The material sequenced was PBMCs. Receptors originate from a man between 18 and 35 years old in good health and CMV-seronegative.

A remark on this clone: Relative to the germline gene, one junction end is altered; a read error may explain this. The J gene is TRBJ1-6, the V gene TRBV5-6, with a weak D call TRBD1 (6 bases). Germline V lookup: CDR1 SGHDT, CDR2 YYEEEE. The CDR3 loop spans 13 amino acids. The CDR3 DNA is TGTGCCAGCAGCCAACAATATACAGGGCCTTATTACTTT. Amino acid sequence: CASSQQYTGPYYF.

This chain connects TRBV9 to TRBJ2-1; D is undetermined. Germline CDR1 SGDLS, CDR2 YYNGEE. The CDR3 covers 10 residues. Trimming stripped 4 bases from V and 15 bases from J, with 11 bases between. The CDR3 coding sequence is TGTGCCAGCAGCCAGTTCAGTTCGTTCTTC. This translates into CASSQFSSFF.

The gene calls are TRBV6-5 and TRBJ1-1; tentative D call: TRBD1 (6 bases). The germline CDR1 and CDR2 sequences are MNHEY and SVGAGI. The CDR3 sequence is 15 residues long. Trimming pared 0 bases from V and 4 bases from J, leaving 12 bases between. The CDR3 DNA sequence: TGTGCCAGCAGTTACTCACCCAGGGGAAGCACTGAAGCTTTCTTT. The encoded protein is CASSYSPRGSTEAFF.

This CDR3 reads CASSTGSGGYEQYF. The CDR3 nucleotides are TGTGCCAGCAGCACGGGCTCGGGGGGATACGAGCAGTACTTC. The chain joins TRBV9 to TRBJ2-5, with 7 bases matching TRBD2. The better agreement between TRBJ2-7 and the DNA end casts doubt on the J call. CDR3 length: 14 amino acids. Germline CDR1 SGDLS, CDR2 YYNGEE.

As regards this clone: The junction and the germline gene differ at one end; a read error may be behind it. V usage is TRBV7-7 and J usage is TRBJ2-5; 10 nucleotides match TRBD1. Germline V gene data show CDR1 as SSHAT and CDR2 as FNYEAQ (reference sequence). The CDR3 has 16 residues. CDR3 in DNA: TGTGCTAGCAGCCCCAGGACAGGGGGGATCCAAGAGACCCAGTACTTC. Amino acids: CASSPRTGGIQETQYF.

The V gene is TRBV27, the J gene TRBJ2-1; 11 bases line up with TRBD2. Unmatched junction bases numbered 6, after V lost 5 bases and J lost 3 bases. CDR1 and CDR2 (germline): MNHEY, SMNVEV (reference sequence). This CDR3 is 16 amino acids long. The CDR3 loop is CASSPLTSGGYNEQFF. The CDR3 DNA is TGTGCCAGCAGTCCCCTCACTAGCGGGGGCTACAATGAGCAGTTCTTC.

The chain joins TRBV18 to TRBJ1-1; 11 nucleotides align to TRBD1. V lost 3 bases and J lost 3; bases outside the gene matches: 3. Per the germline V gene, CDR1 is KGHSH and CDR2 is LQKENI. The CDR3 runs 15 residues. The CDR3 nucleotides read TGTGCCAGCTCACCGAGGGACAGGGGGTACACTGAAGCTTTCTTT. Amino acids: CASSPRDRGYTEAFF.

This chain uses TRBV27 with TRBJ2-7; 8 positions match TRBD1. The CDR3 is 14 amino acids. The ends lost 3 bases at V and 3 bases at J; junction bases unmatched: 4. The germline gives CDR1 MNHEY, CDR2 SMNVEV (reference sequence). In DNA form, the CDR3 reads TGTGCCAGCAGTTTTGGGACAGGTAACTACGAGCAGTACTTC. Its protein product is CASSFGTGNYEQYF.

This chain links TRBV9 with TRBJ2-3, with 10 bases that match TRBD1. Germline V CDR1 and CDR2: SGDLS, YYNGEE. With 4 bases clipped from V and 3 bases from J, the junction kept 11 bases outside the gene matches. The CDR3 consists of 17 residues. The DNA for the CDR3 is TGTGCCAGCAGCCCCCTCTTCGGACAGGGGGAAACAGATACGCAGTATTTT. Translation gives CASSPLFGQGETDTQYF.

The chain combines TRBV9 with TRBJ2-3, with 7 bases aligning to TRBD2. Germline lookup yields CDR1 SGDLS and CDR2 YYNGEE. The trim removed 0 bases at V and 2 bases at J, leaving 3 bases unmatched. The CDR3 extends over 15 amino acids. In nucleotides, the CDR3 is TGTGCCAGCAGCGTAGGGGGGGGGTTCACAGATACGCAGTATTTT. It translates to CASSVGGGFTDTQYF.

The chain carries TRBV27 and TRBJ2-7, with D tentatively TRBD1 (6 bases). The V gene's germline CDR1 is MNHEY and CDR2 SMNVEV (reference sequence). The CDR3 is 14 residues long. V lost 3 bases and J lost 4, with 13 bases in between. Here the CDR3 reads CASSFAQGSYEQYF. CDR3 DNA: TGTGCCAGCAGTTTTGCGCAGGGGAGTTACGAGCAGTACTTC.

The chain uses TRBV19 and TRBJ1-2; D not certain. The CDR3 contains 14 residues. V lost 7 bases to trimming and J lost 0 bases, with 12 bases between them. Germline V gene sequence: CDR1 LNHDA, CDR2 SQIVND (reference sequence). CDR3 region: CASTPWAANYGYTF. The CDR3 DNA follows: TGTGCCAGTACCCCCTGGGCAGCTAACTATGGCTACACCTTC.

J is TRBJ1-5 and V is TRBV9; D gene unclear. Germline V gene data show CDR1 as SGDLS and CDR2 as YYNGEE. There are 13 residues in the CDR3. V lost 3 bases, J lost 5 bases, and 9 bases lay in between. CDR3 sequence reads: CASSGGGDQPQHF. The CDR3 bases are TGTGCCAGCAGCGGCGGCGGGGATCAGCCCCAGCATTTT.

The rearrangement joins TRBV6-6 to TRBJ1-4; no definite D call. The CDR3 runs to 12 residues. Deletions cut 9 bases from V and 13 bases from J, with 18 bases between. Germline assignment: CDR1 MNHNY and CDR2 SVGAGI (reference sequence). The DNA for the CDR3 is TGTGCCAGTACGGCGGATCGATTAGTACTGTTTTTT. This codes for CASTADRLVLFF.

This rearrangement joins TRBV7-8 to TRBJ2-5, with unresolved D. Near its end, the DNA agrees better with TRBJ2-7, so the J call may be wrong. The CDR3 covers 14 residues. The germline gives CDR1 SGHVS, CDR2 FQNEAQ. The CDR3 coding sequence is TGTGCCAGCAGCTTAGCAAAAGCACCCTACGAGCAGTACTTC. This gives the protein CASSLAKAPYEQYF.

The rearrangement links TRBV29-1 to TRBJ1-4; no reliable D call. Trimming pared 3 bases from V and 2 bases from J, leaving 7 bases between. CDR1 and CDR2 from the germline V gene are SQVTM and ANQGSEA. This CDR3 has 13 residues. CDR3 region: CSVDPGTNEKLFF. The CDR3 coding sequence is TGCAGCGTTGATCCGGGGACTAATGAAAAACTGTTTTTT.

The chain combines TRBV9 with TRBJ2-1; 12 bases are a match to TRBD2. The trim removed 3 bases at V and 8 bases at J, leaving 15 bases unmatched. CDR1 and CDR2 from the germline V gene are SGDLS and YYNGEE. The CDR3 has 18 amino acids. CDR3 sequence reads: CASSGRGLAGGPSDEQFF. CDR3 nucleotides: TGTGCCAGCAGCGGGCGGGGGCTAGCGGGAGGGCCCTCGGATGAGCAGTTCTTC.

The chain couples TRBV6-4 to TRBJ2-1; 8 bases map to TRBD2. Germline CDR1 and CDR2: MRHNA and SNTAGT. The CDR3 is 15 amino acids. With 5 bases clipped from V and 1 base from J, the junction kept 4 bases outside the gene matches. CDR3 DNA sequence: TGTGCCAGCAGTACAATAGCGGGGTCCTACAATGAGCAGTTCTTC. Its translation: CASSTIAGSYNEQFF.

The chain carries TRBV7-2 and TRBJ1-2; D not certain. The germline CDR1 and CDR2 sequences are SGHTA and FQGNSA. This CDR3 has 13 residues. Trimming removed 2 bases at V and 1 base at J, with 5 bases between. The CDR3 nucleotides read TGTGCCAGCAGCTTATTGAGTAACTATGGCTACACCTTC. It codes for CASSLLSNYGYTF.

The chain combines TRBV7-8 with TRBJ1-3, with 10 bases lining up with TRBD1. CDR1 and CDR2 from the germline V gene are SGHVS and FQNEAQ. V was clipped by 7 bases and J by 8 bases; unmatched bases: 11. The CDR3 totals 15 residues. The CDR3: CASTKGQGLMDTIYF. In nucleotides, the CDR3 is TGTGCCAGCACCAAGGGACAGGGGTTAATGGACACCATATATTTT.

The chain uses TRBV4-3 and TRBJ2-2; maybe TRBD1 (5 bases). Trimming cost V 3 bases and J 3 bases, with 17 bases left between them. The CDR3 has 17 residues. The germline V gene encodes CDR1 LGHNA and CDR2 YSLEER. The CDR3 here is CASSHLSLPTDTGELFF. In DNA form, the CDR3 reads TGCGCCAGCAGCCACCTAAGCCTCCCGACAGACACCGGGGAGCTGTTTTTT.

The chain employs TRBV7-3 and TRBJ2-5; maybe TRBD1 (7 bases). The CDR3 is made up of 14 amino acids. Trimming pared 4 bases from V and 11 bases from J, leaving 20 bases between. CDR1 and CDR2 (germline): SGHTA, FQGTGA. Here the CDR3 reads CASSSGTVGREQYF. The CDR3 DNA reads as TGTGCCAGCAGCTCCGGGACAGTCGGACGGGAGCAGTACTTC.

The chain's CDR3 is CASSFRSLAAGELFF. The CDR3, as DNA: TGTGCCAGCAGTTTTAGAAGCCTAGCGGCCGGGGAGCTGTTTTTT. The chain combines TRBV27 with TRBJ2-2; 7 bases agree with TRBD2. V dropped 3 bases and J dropped 6; count of bases not matched to a gene: 7. This CDR3 has 15 amino acids. Germline V gene lookup returns CDR1 MNHEY and CDR2 SMNVEV (reference sequence).

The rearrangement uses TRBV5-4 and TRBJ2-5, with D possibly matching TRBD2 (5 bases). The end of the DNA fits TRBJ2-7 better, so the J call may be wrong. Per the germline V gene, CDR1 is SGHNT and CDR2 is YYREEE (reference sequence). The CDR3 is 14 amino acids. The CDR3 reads CASSLESGPYEQYF. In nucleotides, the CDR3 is TGTGCCAGCAGCTTGGAGAGCGGTCCCTACGAGCAGTACTTC.

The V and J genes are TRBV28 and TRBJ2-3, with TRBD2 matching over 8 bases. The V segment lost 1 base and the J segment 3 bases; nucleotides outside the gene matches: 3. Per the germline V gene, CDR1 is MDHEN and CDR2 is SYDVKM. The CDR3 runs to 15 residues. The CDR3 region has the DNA TGTGCCAGCAGTTTATCCGGGGGGGCAACAGATACGCAGTATTTT. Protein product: CASSLSGGATDTQYF.

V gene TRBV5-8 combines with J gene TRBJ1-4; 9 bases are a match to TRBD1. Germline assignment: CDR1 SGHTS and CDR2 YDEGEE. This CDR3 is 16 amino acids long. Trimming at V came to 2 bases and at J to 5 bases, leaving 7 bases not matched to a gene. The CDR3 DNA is TGTGCCAGCAGCTTTTGGACAGGGGTCCAGAATGAAAAACTGTTTTTT. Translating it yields CASSFWTGVQNEKLFF.

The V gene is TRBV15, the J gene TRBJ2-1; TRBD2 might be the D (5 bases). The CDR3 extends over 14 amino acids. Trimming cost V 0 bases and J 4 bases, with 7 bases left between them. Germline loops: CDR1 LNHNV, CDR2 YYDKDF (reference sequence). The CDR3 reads CATSRDRDYNEQFF. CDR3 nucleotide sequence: TGTGCCACCAGCAGAGATCGGGATTACAATGAGCAGTTCTTC.